These 31 T cell receptor beta chains were all obtained from the same sample, sequenced in a study of identifying expanded T cells in peripheral blood. This table comes from immunoSEQ multiplex PCR, and its TCRdb copy is limited to in-frame clones, with some not included. The data show under 100,000 clones, around 90% seen once. Sequenced: blood. These receptor sequences come from a person aged 18 to 70 in good health.

This chain joins TRBV19 and TRBJ1-2, with D perhaps TRBD1 (5 bases). With 5 bases removed from V and 5 bases from J, the gap between germline ends came to 9 bases. Per the germline V gene, CDR1 is LNHDA and CDR2 is SQIVND (reference sequence). The CDR3 runs 12 residues. Written as DNA, the CDR3 is TGTGCCAGTAGTGCGGGGGAGTATGGCTACACCTTC. This codes for CASSAGEYGYTF.

CDR3 sequence (DNA): TGTGCCAGCAGCCAGCGGGAGGTCACCGGGGAGCTGTTTTTT. Translating gives CASSQREVTGELFF. The V call is TRBV6-6, the J call TRBJ2-2; 9 nucleotides agree with TRBD2. The CDR3 contains 14 residues. Per germline, CDR1 MNHNY and CDR2 SVGAGI (reference sequence). Trimming removed 6 bases from V and 4 bases from J; junction bases left unmatched: 3.

The chain links TRBV13 to TRBJ2-6; TRBD1 matches at 8 bases. CDR3 length: 16 amino acids. The V gene end was trimmed by 5 bases and the J gene end by 1 base; junction bases not matched to a gene: 4. Germline values: CDR1 PRHDT, CDR2 FYEKMQ (reference sequence). DNA for the CDR3: TGTGCCAGCAGCCTAAACAGGGGGTCTGGGGCCAACGTCCTGACTTTC. Its protein product is CASSLNRGSGANVLTF. Using reference TRBV13 and TRBJ2-6 for the parts outside the CDR3, the full variable domain is AAGVIQSPRHLIKEKRETATLKCYPIPRHDTVYWYQQGPGQDPQFLISFYEKMQSDKGSIPDRFSAQQFSDYHSELNMSSLELGDSALYFCASSLNRGSGANVLTFGAGSRLTVL.

This chain joins TRBV5-6 and TRBJ1-3; D remains ambiguous. The CDR3 totals 14 residues. Germline CDR1 reads SGHDT; CDR2 reads YYEEEE. V was clipped by 4 bases and J by 1 base, with 9 bases between them. CDR3 bases: TGTGCCAGCAGCCCTAGGGTGTCTGGAAACACCATATATTTT. The encoded protein is CASSPRVSGNTIYF.

The V and J genes are TRBV12-5 and TRBJ1-2; 7 bases match TRBD1. Germline V gene data show CDR1 as LGHNT and CDR2 as FRNRAP. The CDR3 runs 13 residues. After removal of 5 bases from V and 2 bases from J, the junction contained 2 bases not matched to a gene. This CDR3 is CASGTGVNYGYTF. CDR3 DNA: TGTGCTAGTGGTACAGGGGTAAACTATGGCTACACCTTC.

The CDR3 is CASSLRGGQETQYF. Here the CDR3 DNA reads TGCGCCAGCAGCTTGAGGGGGGGCCAAGAGACCCAGTACTTC. V usage is TRBV5-1 and J usage is TRBJ2-5, with D perhaps TRBD2 (7 bases). Germline CDR1 and CDR2: SGHRS and YFSETQ. V was trimmed by 1 base and J by 1 base, leaving 8 bases between them. The CDR3 contains 14 residues.

This chain connects TRBV7-9 to TRBJ2-2; TRBD1 matches 8 bases. The CDR3 spans 12 residues. Trimming removed 6 bases from V and 14 bases from J; junction bases left unmatched: 8. The germline V gene encodes CDR1 SEHNR and CDR2 FQNEAQ (reference sequence). The chain's CDR3 is CASSSGQGILFF. As DNA, the CDR3 is TGTGCCAGCAGTTCCGGACAGGGCATACTGTTTTTT.

The J gene is TRBJ1-1, the V gene TRBV7-9; no reliable D call. The CDR3 spans 15 residues. In germline, CDR1 is SEHNR, CDR2 FQNEAQ (reference sequence). V lost 1 base to trimming and J lost 1 base, with 10 bases between them. The CDR3 region has the DNA TGTGCCAGCAGCTTAGATGGGCGGGAGAACACTGAAGCTTTCTTT. Protein sequence: CASSLDGRENTEAFF.

For the CDR3, the DNA is TGTGCCAGCAGTGAATTTAAGGAGGCAGATACGCAGTATTTT. Translation: CASSEFKEADTQYF. V and J are TRBV25-1 and TRBJ2-3, with a tentative D call TRBD2 (5 bases). The CDR3 has 14 residues. V gave up 1 base and J gave up 4 bases, with 9 bases separating them. Germline-derived CDR1 and CDR2 are MGHDK and SYGVNS.

The rearrangement joins TRBV9 to TRBJ2-3; 8 bases match TRBD2. Germline V gene lookup returns CDR1 SGDLS and CDR2 YYNGEE. The CDR3 is 18 residues long. V dropped 4 bases and J dropped 0; count of bases not matched to a gene: 13. CDR3: CASSSKRGQRPSTDTQYF. CDR3 nucleotides: TGTGCCAGCAGCTCCAAGCGGGGGCAACGTCCTAGCACAGATACGCAGTATTTT.

The rearrangement uses TRBV30 and TRBJ1-5; D possibly corresponds to TRBD1 (5 bases). The CDR3 runs to 13 residues. The germline V gene has CDR1 GTSNPN and CDR2 SVGIG (reference sequence). The V and J ends lost 0 bases and 7 bases respectively, with 10 bases between them. CDR3 nucleotide sequence: TGTGCCTGGAGTGTGAAGGGGCGGCAGCCCCAGCATTTT. Its translation: CAWSVKGRQPQHF.

In this sample, this clone turned up a few times. V is TRBV10-3 and J is TRBJ2-7; TRBD1 matches 7 bases. Per germline, CDR1 ENHRY and CDR2 SYGVKD. V was clipped by 4 bases and J by 2 bases; unmatched bases: 8. The CDR3 has 15 residues. The CDR3 bases are TGTGCCATCAGTGGATCGCGACAGGGACCCTACGAGCAGTACTTC. It is translated as CAISGSRQGPYEQYF.

The V gene is TRBV6-1, the J gene TRBJ1-2; 8 bases agree with TRBD1. CDR1 is MNHNS, CDR2 SASEGT, per germline. The junction had 9 bases not matched to a gene; V was cut back by 8 bases and J by 4 bases. This CDR3 comprises 14 residues. In nucleotides, the CDR3 is TGTGCCAGCTGGGGGCAGGGGGCCGGCTATGGCTACACCTTC. As protein: CASWGQGAGYGYTF.

This chain links TRBV7-9 with TRBJ2-1; 10 nucleotides line up with TRBD1. Unmatched junction bases numbered 11, after V lost 5 bases and J lost 7 bases. CDR3 length: 16 residues. Germline V gives CDR1 SEHNR, CDR2 FQNEAQ (reference sequence). This chain's CDR3 is CASSAPGQGSGNEQFF. The CDR3 DNA sequence: TGTGCCAGCAGCGCACCGGGACAGGGGAGTGGGAATGAGCAGTTCTTC. The full variable domain, its missing parts supplied by reference TRBV7-9 and TRBJ2-1, is DTGVSQNPRHKITKRGQNVTFRCDPISEHNRLYWYRQTLGQGPEFLTYFQNEAQLEKSRLLSDRFSAERPKGSFSTLEIQRTEQGDSAMYLCASSAPGQGSGNEQFFGPGTRLTVL.

The chain is built from TRBV4-2 and TRBJ1-5; TRBD1 agrees at 11 bases. V lost 0 bases and J lost 0; bases outside the gene matches: 4. The CDR3 extends over 18 amino acids. Per the germline V gene, CDR1 is LGHNA and CDR2 is YNFKEQ. The CDR3 loop is CASSQEGTGGFSNQPQHF. CDR3 coding DNA: TGTGCCAGCAGCCAAGAAGGGACAGGGGGGTTTAGCAATCAGCCCCAGCATTTT.

The chain couples TRBV7-9 to TRBJ1-1, with 7 nucleotides matching TRBD1. Germline V CDR1 and CDR2: SEHNR, FQNEAQ (reference sequence). With 4 bases clipped from V and 5 bases from J, the junction kept 10 bases outside the gene matches. The CDR3 covers 15 residues. CDR3 DNA: TGTGCCAGCAGCTCGGCCCGACAGGGAAAGACTGAAGCTTTCTTT. Protein product: CASSSARQGKTEAFF. Together with reference TRBV7-9 and TRBJ1-1, the CDR3 gives the full variable domain: DTGVSQNPRHKITKRGQNVTFRCDPISEHNRLYWYRQTLGQGPEFLTYFQNEAQLEKSRLLSDRFSAERPKGSFSTLEIQRTEQGDSAMYLCASSSARQGKTEAFFGQGTRLTVV.

This clone was picked up one time. The chain links TRBV5-1 to TRBJ1-1; D might be TRBD1 (6 bases). This CDR3 is built from 16 residues. V lost 1 base to trimming and J lost 3 bases, with 16 bases between them. Germline V gene data show CDR1 as SGHRS and CDR2 as YFSETQ. CDR3 residues: CASSLSADRTDTEAFF. CDR3 sequence (DNA): TGCGCCAGCAGCTTGTCCGCGGACAGAACGGACACTGAAGCTTTCTTT.

CDR3 region: CAIGTGGSGYTF. CDR3 coding DNA: TGTGCCATCGGGACAGGGGGATCTGGCTACACCTTC. V is TRBV10-3 and J is TRBJ1-2, with TRBD1 identical over 11 bases. J was trimmed by 7 bases and V by 8 bases; bases with no gene match: 3. The germline V gene encodes CDR1 ENHRY and CDR2 SYGVKD. The CDR3 contains 12 residues.

This clone was counted between two and nine times. The chain has TRBV10-3 and TRBJ2-3; 8 bases fit TRBD2. The V gene's germline CDR1 is ENHRY and CDR2 SYGVKD. CDR3 length equals 15 residues. V was clipped by 6 bases and J by 6 bases; unmatched bases: 11. CDR3 sequence reads: CAIRDYLAGSDTQYF. In DNA, the CDR3 is TGTGCCATCAGGGACTATTTAGCGGGATCGGATACGCAGTATTTT.

The rearrangement uses TRBV4-1 and TRBJ1-5; the D gene is possibly TRBD1 (5 bases). V was pared by 3 bases and J by 5 bases, with 8 bases between. The germline V gene encodes CDR1 MGHRA and CDR2 YSYEKL. This CDR3 region has 13 residues. The CDR3 nucleotides are TGCGCCAGCAGCCACCTAGGGGATCAGCCCCAGCATTTT. Its protein is CASSHLGDQPQHF.

The chain recombines TRBV5-1 with TRBJ2-7; D is ambiguous. The V gene's germline CDR1 is SGHRS and CDR2 YFSETQ. CDR3 size: 11 residues. With 1 base removed from V and 6 bases from J, the gap between germline ends came to 5 bases. CDR3 amino acids: CASSLNGEQYF. The CDR3, as DNA: TGCGCCAGCAGCTTGAATGGCGAGCAGTACTTC.

The chain has TRBV28 and TRBJ2-2; 9 bases line up with TRBD1. CDR3 length equals 18 residues. Germline V CDR1 and CDR2: MDHEN, SYDVKM. V shed 5 bases, J shed 3 bases, and the junction held 13 bases outside the gene matches. The CDR3 DNA is TGTGCCAGCAGTATATTATCCGGGACAGGGAGGGACACCGGGGAGCTGTTTTTT. It encodes CASSILSGTGRDTGELFF.

This chain connects TRBV29-1 to TRBJ1-1; possibly TRBD1 for D (5 bases). In germline, CDR1 is SQVTM, CDR2 ANQGSEA. CDR3 size: 14 residues. Trimming shortened V by 4 bases and J by 0 bases, and 12 bases separated the two germline ends. The CDR3 DNA reads as TGCAGCGTTGTAGACAGCCTCATGAACACTGAAGCTTTCTTT. This sequence encodes CSVVDSLMNTEAFF.

This chain uses TRBV2 with TRBJ1-2; 11 bases match TRBD1. CDR1 is SNHLY, CDR2 FYNNEI, per germline. The junction had 3 bases not matched to a gene; V was cut back by 4 bases and J by 5 bases. This CDR3 spans 14 amino acids. This CDR3 is CASSAGQGVYGYTF. For the CDR3, the DNA is TGTGCCAGCAGTGCGGGACAGGGGGTTTATGGCTACACCTTC.

This clone occurred once. The V gene is TRBV30, the J gene TRBJ1-3, with D possibly being TRBD1 (6 bases). V lost 3 bases and J lost 0, with 12 bases in between. The CDR3 has 15 amino acids. Germline CDR1 and CDR2: GTSNPN and SVGIG (reference sequence). CDR3 coding DNA: TGTGCCTGGAGGGGTAAACAGGGCTCTGGAAACACCATATATTTT. Residues: CAWRGKQGSGNTIYF.

The V call is TRBV7-9, the J call TRBJ1-1; 7 nucleotides agree with TRBD1. Germline V gene data show CDR1 as SEHNR and CDR2 as FQNEAQ (reference sequence). Unmatched junction bases numbered 8, after V lost 3 bases and J lost 4 bases. This CDR3 contains 15 residues. The DNA for the CDR3 is TGTGCCAGCAGCTTGGGCACAGGGGATCCCACTGAAGCTTTCTTT. Amino acid sequence: CASSLGTGDPTEAFF.

This clone was seen a single time. The V and J genes are TRBV5-1 and TRBJ1-1; 7 bases are a match to TRBD1. Per germline, CDR1 SGHRS and CDR2 YFSETQ. V lost 1 base and J lost 4; bases outside the gene matches: 4. CDR3 length: 14 residues. CDR3 sequence reads: CASSLPGTATEAFF. In DNA, the CDR3 is TGCGCCAGCAGCTTGCCCGGGACAGCCACTGAAGCTTTCTTT.

V usage is TRBV6-6 and J usage is TRBJ1-3; TRBD1 agrees at 7 bases. Germline CDR1 and CDR2: MNHNY and SVGAGI (reference sequence). Trimming removed 2 bases from V and 4 bases from J; junction bases left unmatched: 2. The CDR3 has 14 residues. The CDR3 region has the DNA TGTGCCAGCAGTTACGGGACAGCGGGAAACACCATATATTTT. It yields the protein CASSYGTAGNTIYF.

This clone has only a few counts. The genes are TRBV6-1 and TRBJ1-1; D call uncertain. Germline values: CDR1 MNHNS, CDR2 SASEGT. Trimming cost V 10 bases and J 10 bases, with 13 bases left between them. The CDR3 spans 10 residues. CDR3 in DNA: TGTGCCACCTCCGGGCCGCGAGCTTTCTTT. Its translation is CATSGPRAFF.

This chain connects TRBV5-1 to TRBJ1-3, with D hard to call. This CDR3 is built from 15 residues. Trimming stripped 3 bases from V and 0 bases from J, with 10 bases between. Germline values: CDR1 SGHRS, CDR2 YFSETQ. The CDR3 reads CASSSSMGSGNTIYF. CDR3 DNA: TGCGCCAGCAGCTCCTCGATGGGCTCTGGAAACACCATATATTTT.

This chain links TRBV6-6 with TRBJ1-3; D perhaps matches TRBD1 (6 bases). Germline loops: CDR1 MNHNY, CDR2 SVGAGI (reference sequence). V was trimmed by 4 bases and J by 3 bases, leaving 16 bases between them. CDR3 size: 16 residues. Here the CDR3 reads CASSSYRVNDGNTIYF. In DNA form, the CDR3 reads TGTGCCAGCAGTTCCTACAGGGTGAATGATGGAAACACCATATATTTT.